Each of the 20 T cell receptor beta chains below was sequenced from the same sample in a study of blood T cells in healthy people across ages. A second PCR, run for roughly 7 to 12 cycles, used a sample-barcoded 5' primer plus a J-beta primer mix. TCRdb itself ran the 5' RACE reads through MiXCR, one entry per CDR3 protein. The table lists 800,000 to 950,000 distinct CDR3 sequences, 30% to 45% of them singletons. Sequenced material: blood. These receptors originate from a man aged 18 to 30 in good health.

The chain has TRBV20-1 and TRBJ1-2, with no clear D. The V gene's germline CDR1 is DFQATT and CDR2 SNEGSKA (reference sequence). Trimming left V 1 base short and J 4 bases short, with 19 bases between. The CDR3 length is 16 residues. The CDR3 loop is CSARGSPAPPRYGYTF. Written as DNA, the CDR3 is TGCAGTGCTAGAGGATCCCCAGCGCCTCCGCGCTATGGCTACACCTTC.

This clonotype was seen repeatedly, ten times or more. J is TRBJ2-3 and V is TRBV20-1, with 15 bases matching TRBD2. The CDR3 length is 18 residues. The germline CDR1 and CDR2 sequences are DFQATT and SNEGSKA (reference sequence). Losses at the gene ends were 6 bases for V and 2 bases for J; bases not matched to a gene: 12. CDR3 region: CSAPGTSGGRGYTDTQYF. CDR3 coding DNA: TGCAGTGCCCCCGGGACTAGCGGGGGGCGGGGGTACACAGATACGCAGTATTTT.

This clonotype was found a few times. This rearrangement joins TRBV6-5 to TRBJ1-1; D not certain. The CDR3 has 13 residues. Germline CDR1 is MNHEY and CDR2 is SVGAGI. V dropped 6 bases and J dropped 0 bases, with 8 bases sitting between them. The CDR3 DNA sequence: TGTGCCAGCAGGCCGAGTCTGAACACTGAAGCTTTCTTT. Protein: CASRPSLNTEAFF.

The genes are TRBV3-1 and TRBJ1-1, with D possibly matching TRBD1 (6 bases). The CDR3 length is 13 residues. V lost 6 bases and J lost 6, with 14 bases in between. Per germline, CDR1 LGHDT and CDR2 YNNKEL (reference sequence). CDR3 bases: TGTGCCAGCAGGCCGGAACAGGGTTCTGAAGCTTTCTTT. Its translation is CASRPEQGSEAFF.

The chain employs TRBV29-1 and TRBJ2-2, with D possibly being TRBD2 (6 bases). CDR3 length equals 12 residues. Germline loops: CDR1 SQVTM, CDR2 ANQGSEA. Trimming shortened V by 4 bases and J by 6 bases, and 9 bases separated the two germline ends. The CDR3 coding sequence is TGCAGCGTTGTGGGGGGAGCCGGGGAGCTGTTTTTT. This codes for CSVVGGAGELFF.

This clonotype was detected many times. V and J are TRBV2 and TRBJ2-1; TRBD2 matches at 12 bases. CDR1 and CDR2 (germline): SNHLY, FYNNEI. With 8 bases clipped from V and 6 bases from J, the junction kept 8 bases outside the gene matches. This CDR3 comprises 15 residues. This chain's CDR3 is CASGERTSGVNEQFF. The CDR3 bases are TGTGCCAGCGGGGAGAGGACTAGCGGGGTCAATGAGCAGTTCTTC.

In this sample, this clonotype turned up many times. The J gene is TRBJ2-3, the V gene TRBV12-3 or TRBV12-4; 10 bases line up with TRBD2. The junction had 3 bases not matched to a gene; V was cut back by 3 bases and J by 3 bases. This CDR3 contains 15 residues. The CDR3 protein is CASSLASGGTDTQYF. The CDR3 DNA sequence: TGTGCCAGCAGTTTGGCTAGCGGGGGAACAGATACGCAGTATTTT.

This clonotype turned up a few times. The chain carries TRBV5-5 and TRBJ2-3; D might be TRBD1 (5 bases). This CDR3 is built from 14 residues. V dropped 2 bases and J dropped 7 bases, with 14 bases sitting between them. Germline-derived CDR1 and CDR2 are SGHKS and YYEKEE (reference sequence). The CDR3 region has the DNA TGTGCCAGCAGCTTCAGAGACAGCCAAAATACGCAGTATTTT. It codes for CASSFRDSQNTQYF. The full variable domain, in which reference TRBV5-5 and TRBJ2-3 provide the parts outside the CDR3, is DAGVTQSPTHLIKTRGQQVTLRCSPISGHKSVSWYQQVLGQGPQFIFQYYEKEERGRGNFPDRFSARQFPNYSSELNVNALLLGDSALYLCASSFRDSQNTQYFGPGTRLTVL.

The genes are TRBV6-1 and TRBJ2-1; D may be TRBD2 (6 bases). The CDR3 has 14 amino acids. V was shortened by 2 bases and J by 9 bases, with 14 bases between the two germline ends. Germline assignment: CDR1 MNHNS and CDR2 SASEGT. CDR3 residues: CASSEWMPGGEQFF. The CDR3 region has the DNA TGTGCCAGCAGTGAATGGATGCCCGGGGGTGAGCAGTTCTTC.

This chain uses TRBV4-1 with TRBJ2-1; maybe TRBD1 (6 bases). The CDR3 has 14 residues. CDR1 and CDR2 (germline): MGHRA, YSYEKL. V lost 0 bases and J 10 bases, leaving 13 bases between the germline ends. In DNA, the CDR3 is TGCGCCAGCAGCCAAGATGAGGGGGTGATGGAGCAGTTCTTC. This codes for CASSQDEGVMEQFF.

Ten or more counts support this clonotype. The rearrangement uses TRBV12-3 or TRBV12-4 and TRBJ1-2; D not certain. The CDR3 is 14 amino acids. The ends were cut back, 6 bases at V and 4 bases at J, with 15 bases in the middle. The CDR3 nucleotides read TGTGCCAGCAGCTACACGACCTCCCCCTATGGCTACACCTTC. This encodes CASSYTTSPYGYTF.

V and J are TRBV5-1 and TRBJ1-1; D call uncertain. This CDR3 has 15 amino acids. Trimming removed 4 bases from V and 0 bases from J, with 13 bases in between. Germline V gene lookup returns CDR1 SGHRS and CDR2 YFSETQ. The CDR3 DNA reads as TGCGCCAGCAGCCAACGCCCCCTACTGAACACTGAAGCTTTCTTT. This codes for CASSQRPLLNTEAFF.

CDR3 sequence (DNA): TGCGCCAGCAGCTCTCTGGTAAGGCCAGAGGAGACCCAGTACTTC. This gives the protein CASSSLVRPEETQYF. This sequence joins TRBV5-1 and TRBJ2-5; no reliable D call. There are 15 residues in the CDR3. Looked up from germline, CDR1 is SGHRS and CDR2 is YFSETQ. Trimming left V 3 bases short and J 5 bases short, with 17 bases between.

V usage is TRBV7-8 and J usage is TRBJ1-5; 7 positions match TRBD1. Germline V CDR1 and CDR2: SGHVS, FQNEAQ. V shed 5 bases, J shed 0 bases, and the junction held 4 bases outside the gene matches. The CDR3 is 15 residues long. Here the CDR3 DNA reads TGTGCCAGCAGCGGGACAGTAGGTAGCAATCAGCCCCAGCATTTT. Translated: CASSGTVGSNQPQHF.

The chain carries TRBV7-2 and TRBJ1-6; 12 positions agree with TRBD1. V shed 5 bases, J shed 9 bases, and the junction held 8 bases outside the gene matches. CDR3 length equals 16 residues. Germline CDR1 SGHTA, CDR2 FQGNSA. For the CDR3, the DNA is TGTGCCAGCAGCCCTTCCGGGACAGGGGGCAGTTCACCCCTCCACTTT. Its translation is CASSPSGTGGSSPLHF.

At least ten counts were recorded for this clonotype. The CDR3: CASSFTYNEQFF. The CDR3 DNA is TGTGCCAGCAGCTTCACCTACAATGAGCAGTTCTTC. This sequence joins TRBV25-1 and TRBJ2-1; D is undetermined. Trimming stripped 6 bases from V and 2 bases from J, with 5 bases between. Looked up from germline, CDR1 is MGHDK and CDR2 is SYGVNS. CDR3 length: 12 residues.

The J gene is TRBJ2-3, the V gene TRBV9; maybe TRBD2 (5 bases). Germline CDR1 reads SGDLS; CDR2 reads YYNGEE. Trimming left V 4 bases short and J 0 bases short, with 15 bases between. The CDR3 loop spans 16 amino acids. CDR3 sequence: CASSSKAVASTDTQYF. CDR3 DNA: TGTGCCAGCAGCTCCAAGGCGGTAGCGAGCACAGATACGCAGTATTTT.

The sample holds a few counts of this clonotype. The V call is TRBV10-3, the J call TRBJ2-6; possible D gene TRBD1, 6 bases. CDR1 and CDR2 (germline): ENHRY, SYGVKD. V gave up 9 bases and J gave up 0 bases, with 6 bases separating them. The CDR3 loop spans 13 amino acids. CDR3 protein: CAIGGSGANVLTF. CDR3 nucleotide sequence: TGTGCCATAGGGGGCTCTGGGGCCAACGTCCTGACTTTC.

The gene calls are TRBV7-2 and TRBJ2-6, with TRBD2 identical over 9 bases. Germline CDR1 is SGHTA and CDR2 is FQGNSA. This CDR3 is 20 amino acids long. The J segment lost 0 bases and the V segment lost 5 bases, leaving 14 bases of the junction unmatched. The CDR3 is CASSISRLAGTSSGANVLTF. The CDR3 DNA is TGTGCCAGCAGCATTAGCAGGCTAGCGGGGACGAGCTCTGGGGCCAACGTCCTGACTTTC.

About this clonotype: A single base separates this from a much larger clone, so it may be a read error. This chain uses TRBV12-3 or TRBV12-4 with TRBJ2-3; 11 nucleotides line up with TRBD2. This CDR3 has 16 amino acids. The CDR3 sequence: CASRTLAGGSTDMQYF. CDR3 DNA: TGTGCCAGCAGGACCCTAGCGGGGGGTAGCACAGATATGCAGTATTTT.